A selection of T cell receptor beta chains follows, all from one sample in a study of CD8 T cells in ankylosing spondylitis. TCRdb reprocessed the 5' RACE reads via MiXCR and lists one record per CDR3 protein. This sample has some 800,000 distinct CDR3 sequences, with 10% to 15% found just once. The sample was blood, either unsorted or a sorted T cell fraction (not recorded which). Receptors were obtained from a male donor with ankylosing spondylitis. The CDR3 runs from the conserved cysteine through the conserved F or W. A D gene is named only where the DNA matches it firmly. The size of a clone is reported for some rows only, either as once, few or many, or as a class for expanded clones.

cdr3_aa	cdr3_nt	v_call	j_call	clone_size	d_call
CSARGGSGRTHEQYF	TGCAGTGCTAGAGGGGGAAGCGGGAGAACCCACGAGCAGTACTTC	TRBV20-1	TRBJ2-7	many	TRBD2
CASGGSLRPSEAFF	TGTGCCAGCGGGGGGTCCCTAAGGCCCTCTGAAGCTTTCTTT	TRBV7-9	TRBJ1-1	.	.
CASSHLFRVFGPKNIQYF	TGCGCCAGCAGCCACTTATTCCGGGTTTTCGGGCCCAAAAACATTCAGTACTTC	TRBV4-1	TRBJ2-4	few	.
CATSRPGQLNTEAFF	TGTGCCACCAGCAGACCGGGACAGTTGAACACTGAAGCTTTCTTT	TRBV15	TRBJ1-1	.	TRBD1
CSARVGGADTEAFF	TGCAGTGCTAGAGTGGGGGGGGCCGACACTGAAGCTTTCTTT	TRBV20-1	TRBJ1-1	.	.
CSARGLAFPNEQFF	TGCAGTGCTAGAGGGCTAGCGTTTCCCAATGAGCAGTTCTTC	TRBV20-1	TRBJ2-1	few	.
CSATRTSDEQFF	TGCAGTGCTACCCGAACCAGCGATGAGCAGTTCTTC	TRBV20-1	TRBJ2-1	.	.
CASSLGTRPYEQYF	TGTGCCAGCAGCTTAGGTACCAGGCCCTACGAGCAGTACTTC	TRBV7-2	TRBJ2-7	.	.
CASSYYSGSTDTQYF	TGTGCCAGCAGTTACTACAGCGGGAGCACAGATACGCAGTATTTT	TRBV6-5	TRBJ2-3	many	.
CASSLGQVYNEQFF	TGTGCCAGCAGCCTGGGACAGGTTTACAATGAGCAGTTCTTC	TRBV7-8	TRBJ2-1	.	TRBD1
CASRDRGHADTQYF	TGTGCCAGTCGGGACAGGGGGCACGCAGATACGCAGTATTTT	TRBV19	TRBJ2-3	.	TRBD1
CSATGWVTDTQYF	TGCAGCGCCACCGGGTGGGTCACAGATACGCAGTATTTT	TRBV29-1	TRBJ2-3	many	.
CSVEDARHGYTF	TGCAGCGTTGAAGATGCCAGGCATGGCTACACCTTC	TRBV29-1	TRBJ1-2	many	.
CASSYSGGAGKNSPLHF	TGTGCCAGCAGTTACTCCGGTGGAGCAGGGAAAAATTCACCCCTCCACTTT	TRBV6-5	TRBJ1-6	.	.
CSATGDTEAFF	TGCAGTGCTACGGGGGACACTGAAGCTTTCTTT	TRBV20-1	TRBJ1-1	many	.
CASSSRGLPTYEQYF	TGTGCCAGCAGTTCAAGGGGACTCCCCACCTACGAGCAGTACTTC	TRBV6-2/TRBV6-3	TRBJ2-7	many	.
CASSPGLATYNEQFF	TGTGCCAGCAGCCCGGGACTGGCAACCTACAATGAGCAGTTCTTC	TRBV5-6	TRBJ2-1	many	.
CSVERLGGQSTDTQYF	TGCAGCGTTGAACGTCTCGGGGGACAGAGCACAGATACGCAGTATTTT	TRBV29-1	TRBJ2-3	many	.
CASSLGPRTGGFDEQYF	TGCGCCAGCAGCTTGGGTCCCCGGACAGGGGGCTTCGACGAGCAGTACTTC	TRBV5-1	TRBJ2-7	.	TRBD1
CASSQDLRGDAFF	TGTGCCAGCAGCCAAGATTTAAGAGGGGACGCTTTCTTT	TRBV3-1	TRBJ1-1	.	.
CSARGTTSGYEQYF	TGCAGTGCTAGAGGGACGACTAGCGGCTACGAGCAGTACTTC	TRBV20-1	TRBJ2-7	.	TRBD2
CSATGFANYGYTF	TGCAGTGCAACAGGTTTCGCTAACTATGGCTACACCTTC	TRBV20-1	TRBJ1-2	many	.
CASSLSGDRAYEQYF	TGTGCCAGCAGCTTAAGCGGGGACAGGGCCTACGAGCAGTACTTC	TRBV7-2	TRBJ2-7	few	TRBD1
CASSLEGHLGSPLHF	TGTGCCAGCAGCTTAGAGGGACACCTGGGTTCACCCCTCCACTTT	TRBV7-6	TRBJ1-6	.	.
CASLRGGFTEAFF	TGTGCCAGCCTAAGGGGTGGTTTCACTGAAGCTTTCTTT	TRBV2	TRBJ1-1	few	.
CASSPRTSRGGGETQYF	TGTGCCAGCAGCCCTCGAACTAGCAGGGGGGGTGGCGAGACCCAGTACTTC	TRBV9	TRBJ2-5	few	.
CASSLGGYDTEAFF	TGTGCCAGCAGCTTAGGGGGGTACGACACTGAAGCTTTCTTT	TRBV7-2	TRBJ1-1	.	.
CASSRRAQSSYNEQFF	TGTGCCAGCAGTCGTAGGGCTCAGAGCTCCTACAATGAGCAGTTCTTC	TRBV27	TRBJ2-1	few	.
CASSTSGTGVSRAGELFF	TGCGCCAGCAGCACTTCCGGGACAGGGGTCTCCCGGGCCGGGGAGCTGTTTTTT	TRBV5-1	TRBJ2-2	many	TRBD1
CASSSAALTEQYF	TGTGCCAGCAGTTCGGCAGCCCTTACGGAGCAGTACTTC	TRBV28	TRBJ2-7	.	.
CASSPPGGSRNNEQFF	TGTGCCAGCAGTCCCCCCGGCGGGAGTAGAAACAATGAGCAGTTCTTC	TRBV28	TRBJ2-1	.	TRBD2
CASNPGGVRQEQFF	TGTGCCAGCAATCCTGGCGGTGTGCGGCAGGAGCAGTTCTTC	TRBV28	TRBJ2-1	many	.
CASSLVAPPYEQYF	TGCGCCAGCAGCTTGGTTGCCCCACCCTACGAGCAGTACTTC	TRBV5-1	TRBJ2-7	many	.
CASSLRPEQYF	TGTGCCAGCAGTTTACGACCCGAGCAGTACTTC	TRBV12-3/TRBV12-4	TRBJ2-7	many	.
CSGDGDTQYF	TGCAGCGGGGACGGGGATACGCAGTATTTT	TRBV29-1	TRBJ2-3	many	.
CSGGQGRSEDGYTF	TGCAGCGGGGGACAGGGTCGGTCAGAAGATGGCTACACCTTC	TRBV29-1	TRBJ1-2	many	TRBD1
CASSLMPQHSYNSPLHF	TGTGCCAGCAGCTTAATGCCACAGCACTCCTATAATTCACCCCTCCACTTT	TRBV7-2	TRBJ1-6	.	.
CASSARGSPAYNEQFF	TGTGCCAGCAGCGCTCGGGGGTCTCCAGCCTACAATGAGCAGTTCTTC	TRBV9	TRBJ2-1	few	.
CASSSILAGGPHEQFF	TGTGCCAGCAGCTCCATTCTAGCGGGAGGGCCCCATGAGCAGTTCTTC	TRBV11-2	TRBJ2-1	.	TRBD2
CASTFWGGPGDTQYF	TGTGCCAGCACCTTTTGGGGTGGTCCCGGGGATACGCAGTATTTT	TRBV11-2	TRBJ2-3	few	.
CASTHSVGKLFF	TGTGCCAGCACCCACTCGGTGGGAAAACTGTTTTTT	TRBV7-9	TRBJ1-4	.	.
CASSYSGQMNTEAFF	TGTGCCAGCAGTTACTCGGGACAGATGAACACTGAAGCTTTCTTT	TRBV6-5	TRBJ1-1	few	TRBD1
CASSLATSGRGIHEQFF	TGCGCCAGCAGCTTGGCGACTAGCGGGAGGGGAATCCATGAGCAGTTCTTC	TRBV5-1	TRBJ2-1	few	TRBD2
CASVRGSSYEQYF	TGTGCCAGCGTTCGGGGGAGCTCCTACGAGCAGTACTTC	TRBV6-2/TRBV6-3	TRBJ2-7	.	.
CSARVAGTSLPGANVLTF	TGCAGTGCTAGAGTGGCAGGGACTAGTCTTCCTGGGGCCAACGTCCTGACTTTC	TRBV20-1	TRBJ2-6	.	TRBD2
CSAREGLAGPDEQFF	TGCAGTGCCCGGGAGGGACTAGCGGGACCGGATGAGCAGTTCTTC	TRBV20-1	TRBJ2-1	.	TRBD2
CASSERGFTEAFF	TGTGCCAGCAGTGAACGGGGGTTCACTGAAGCTTTCTTT	TRBV2	TRBJ1-1	few	.
CSVGFGAGGQPQHF	TGCAGCGTTGGATTTGGGGCAGGGGGTCAGCCCCAGCATTTT	TRBV29-1	TRBJ1-5	many	TRBD1
CASSLALYMGHHEQFF	TGCGCCAGCAGCTTGGCCTTGTATATGGGCCATCATGAGCAGTTCTTC	TRBV5-1	TRBJ2-1	.	.
CSANHWDNRTNYGYTF	TGCAGTGCTAACCACTGGGACAACAGGACCAACTATGGCTACACCTTC	TRBV20-1	TRBJ1-2	many	.
CSVGVIQFF	TGCAGCGTTGGGGTGATACAGTTCTTC	TRBV29-1	TRBJ2-1	many	.
CASSYSSAGGRGTQYF	TGTGCCAGCAGTTACTCCTCAGCGGGAGGGCGAGGTACGCAGTATTTT	TRBV6-5	TRBJ2-3	many	TRBD2
CASNGGGYNEQFF	TGCGCCAGCAATGGGGGCGGCTACAATGAGCAGTTCTTC	TRBV5-1	TRBJ2-1	many	.
CASSAGVAGGGWYF	TGTGCCAGCAGCGCGGGAGTAGCGGGAGGGGGGTGGTATTTT	TRBV7-2	TRBJ2-3	.	TRBD2
CSASPSLYEQYF	TGCAGTGCTAGTCCCTCCCTCTACGAGCAGTACTTC	TRBV20-1	TRBJ2-7	many	.
CSAKRGHEDEKLFF	TGCAGTGCTAAAAGGGGCCACGAGGATGAAAAACTGTTTTTT	TRBV20-1	TRBJ1-4	.	.
CASSLNIWETQYF	TGTGCCAGCAGCTTAAACATCTGGGAGACCCAGTACTTC	TRBV7-9	TRBJ2-5	.	.
CAWRPSSAGELFF	TGTGCCTGGAGACCGAGTTCCGCCGGGGAGCTGTTTTTT	TRBV30	TRBJ2-2	.	.